This entry lists 24 T cell receptor beta chains sequenced from one sample in a study of blood T cell repertoires in COVID-19. Assay used: immunoSEQ multiplex PCR; TCRdb lists only in-frame clones, some missing. The sample carries around 130,000 clones, around 89% recorded once. The sample taken for sequencing was peripheral blood. The receptors derive from a man aged 50-60 years with active or convalescent COVID-19.

The rearrangement uses TRBV30 and TRBJ2-3; the D is unclear. V was cut by 0 bases and J by 2 bases, with 6 bases left in between. Per germline, CDR1 GTSNPN and CDR2 SVGIG (reference sequence). There are 13 residues in the CDR3. The CDR3 sequence: CAWSVLHTDTQYF. For the CDR3, the DNA is TGTGCCTGGAGTGTACTTCACACAGATACGCAGTATTTT.

The rearrangement links TRBV11-2 to TRBJ2-7; D might be TRBD1 (5 bases). The CDR3 is 13 residues long. V shed 5 bases and J shed 6 bases, with 14 bases lying between them. CDR1 and CDR2 (germline): SGHAT, FQNNGV. The chain's CDR3 is CASSVRGTGEQYF. The CDR3 DNA follows: TGTGCCAGCAGCGTAAGGGGAACGGGCGAGCAGTACTTC. The variable domain in full, completed from reference TRBV11-2 and TRBJ2-7, reads EAGVAQSPRYKIIEKRQSVAFWCNPISGHATLYWYQQILGQGPKLLIQFQNNGVVDDSQLPKDRFSAERLKGVDSTLKIQPAKLEDSAVYLCASSVRGTGEQYFGPGTRLTVT.

The chain joins TRBV11-3 to TRBJ1-1; D unresolved. CDR1 and CDR2 from the germline V gene are SGHNT and YENEEA. This CDR3 is built from 14 residues. Trimming stripped 3 bases from V and 1 base from J, with 9 bases between. The CDR3 protein is CASSLGGKNTEAFF. CDR3 coding DNA: TGTGCCAGCAGCTTGGGAGGGAAGAACACTGAAGCTTTCTTT. The variable domain in full, with the rest retrieved from reference TRBV11-3 and TRBJ1-1, is EAGVVQSPRYKIIEKKQPVAFWCNPISGHNTLYWYLQNLGQGPELLIRYENEEAVDDSQLPKDRFSAERLKGVDSTLKIQPAELGDSAVYLCASSLGGKNTEAFFGQGTRLTVV.

CDR3 nucleotide sequence: TGTGCCACTAAACTGACAGTCGGTGGCACTGAAGCTTTCTTT. Amino acids: CATKLTVGGTEAFF. This chain uses TRBV19 with TRBJ1-1, with D possibly matching TRBD1 (5 bases). V lost 10 bases, J lost 4 bases, and 19 bases lay in between. Germline CDR1 and CDR2: LNHDA and SQIVND (reference sequence). This CDR3 region has 14 residues.

The sample holds a few counts of this clone. V gene TRBV7-2 combines with J gene TRBJ2-7; D not resolved. V was cut by 3 bases and J by 7 bases, with 25 bases left in between. CDR1 SGHTA and CDR2 FQGNSA come from the germline V gene. The CDR3 spans 17 residues. The CDR3 DNA sequence: TGTGCCAGCAGCTTTAATTCCGCGGTGCTAGGCGGTGGTGAGCAGTACTTC. Protein sequence: CASSFNSAVLGGGEQYF.

This clone was observed once. V and J are TRBV5-1 and TRBJ2-3; 9 bases map to TRBD2. CDR3 length: 17 amino acids. CDR1 SGHRS and CDR2 YFSETQ come from the germline V gene. With 8 bases clipped from V and 4 bases from J, the junction kept 17 bases outside the gene matches. The CDR3 coding sequence is TGCGCCAGTGAAGCGGGGGGCCGTCCCCGGGGCCCAGATACGCAGTATTTT. It translates to CASEAGGRPRGPDTQYF. Full variable domain (outside the CDR3, taken from reference TRBV5-1 and TRBJ2-3): KAGVTQTPRYLIKTRGQQVTLSCSPISGHRSVSWYQQTPGQGLQFLFEYFSETQRNKGNFPGRFSGRQFSNSRSEMNVSTLELGDSALYLCASEAGGRPRGPDTQYFGPGTRLTVL.

The J gene is TRBJ2-7, the V gene TRBV12-5, with TRBD1 matching 7 bases. This CDR3 is 15 amino acids long. Trimming removed 3 bases from V and 4 bases from J; junction bases left unmatched: 9. The germline V gene has CDR1 LGHNT and CDR2 FRNRAP. The CDR3 DNA follows: TGTGCTAGTGGTTTTTTGGGGACAGCGGATTACGAGCAGTACTTC. It is translated as CASGFLGTADYEQYF.

This rearrangement joins TRBV11-2 to TRBJ2-7; D is unresolved. The CDR3 length is 13 residues. Trimming cost V 1 base and J 3 bases, with 7 bases left between them. Germline CDR1 reads SGHAT; CDR2 reads FQNNGV. CDR3 sequence: CASSLGGNYEQYF. The CDR3 region has the DNA TGTGCCAGCAGCTTAGGCGGAAACTACGAGCAGTACTTC.

The CDR3 reads CATSKDRGPFSTDTQYF. CDR3 coding DNA: TGTGCCACCAGCAAGGACAGGGGCCCCTTTAGCACAGATACGCAGTATTTT. V is TRBV24-1 and J is TRBJ2-3; 9 nucleotides match TRBD1. With V trimmed by 7 bases and J by 0 bases, 10 bases remained unmatched. Germline assignment: CDR1 KGHDR and CDR2 SFDVKD. The CDR3 contains 17 residues.

V is TRBV28 and J is TRBJ2-7; perhaps TRBD2 as D (6 bases). V lost 4 bases to trimming and J lost 0 bases, with 10 bases between them. The CDR3 loop spans 14 amino acids. Germline CDR1 is MDHEN and CDR2 is SYDVKM. The CDR3 nucleotides read TGTGCCAGCAGTTCCGGGACTTTCTCCTACGAGCAGTACTTC. Protein sequence: CASSSGTFSYEQYF. The variable domain in full, with the rest retrieved from reference TRBV28 and TRBJ2-7, is DVKVTQSSRYLVKRTGEKVFLECVQDMDHENMFWYRQDPGLGLRLIYFSYDVKMKEKGDIPEGYSVSREKKERFSLILESASTNQTSMYLCASSSGTFSYEQYFGPGTRLTVT.

This chain connects TRBV5-6 to TRBJ1-2; D gene uncertain. V was pared by 4 bases and J by 6 bases, with 16 bases between. The CDR3 covers 14 residues. From germline, CDR1 is SGHDT and CDR2 YYEEEE. The DNA for the CDR3 is TGTGCCAGCAGCCTGGGTCGGGGAATCAATGGCTACACCTTC. It is translated as CASSLGRGINGYTF.

The chain combines TRBV19 with TRBJ2-5; D is perhaps TRBD2 (6 bases). Trimming shortened V by 7 bases and J by 7 bases, and 19 bases separated the two germline ends. CDR1 is LNHDA and CDR2 is SQIVND in the germline V gene (reference sequence). This CDR3 has 14 amino acids. The CDR3 spells CASKGRQESSTQYF. CDR3 DNA: TGTGCCAGTAAGGGGAGGCAGGAGAGTTCGACCCAGTACTTC.

V usage is TRBV2 and J usage is TRBJ1-6; D gene uncertain. Trimming pared 2 bases from V and 6 bases from J, leaving 17 bases between. The CDR3 runs to 17 residues. Germline CDR1 and CDR2: SNHLY and FYNNEI. This CDR3 reads CASSELIGRETNSPLHF. In nucleotides, the CDR3 is TGTGCCAGCAGTGAATTAATCGGTAGGGAGACTAATTCACCCCTCCACTTT.

Only one count was recorded for this clone. The V call is TRBV6-5, the J call TRBJ2-1; 7 positions agree with TRBD2. CDR1 and CDR2 from the germline V gene are MNHEY and SVGAGI. The CDR3 consists of 13 residues. After removal of 7 bases from V and 7 bases from J, the junction contained 7 bases not matched to a gene. As DNA, the CDR3 is TGTGCCAGCACCGAACTAGCGAGAAATGAGCAGTTCTTC. This gives the protein CASTELARNEQFF.

The rearrangement joins TRBV5-1 to TRBJ1-1, with no clear D. Germline-derived CDR1 and CDR2 are SGHRS and YFSETQ. The CDR3 is made up of 13 amino acids. Deletions cut 2 bases from V and 1 base from J, with 6 bases between. The CDR3 here is CASSFQANTEAFF. DNA for the CDR3: TGCGCCAGCAGCTTCCAAGCGAACACTGAAGCTTTCTTT.

The rearrangement uses TRBV9 and TRBJ2-7; D is possibly TRBD1 (6 bases). The CDR3 sequence is 16 residues long. Per germline, CDR1 SGDLS and CDR2 YYNGEE. Deletions cut 0 bases from V and 3 bases from J, with 16 bases between. This chain's CDR3 is CASSVAQGVFGYEQYF. The CDR3 bases are TGTGCCAGCAGCGTAGCACAGGGAGTTTTCGGCTACGAGCAGTACTTC.

The chain couples TRBV2 to TRBJ2-7; D not resolved. Germline lookup yields CDR1 SNHLY and CDR2 FYNNEI. The CDR3 runs 12 residues. Deletions cut 7 bases from V and 3 bases from J, with 10 bases between. DNA for the CDR3: TGTGCCAGCACTGTCAGCGACTACGAGCAGTACTTC. The encoded protein is CASTVSDYEQYF.

This clone was counted between two and nine times. The chain carries TRBV4-3 and TRBJ1-2; 7 bases fit TRBD1. Trimming cost V 0 bases and J 4 bases; bases outside gene matches: 8. There are 16 residues in the CDR3. The germline V gene has CDR1 LGHNA and CDR2 YSLEER. The DNA for the CDR3 is TGCGCCAGCAGCCAAGATGTTGGTGCAGGGGGCTATGGCTACACCTTC. As protein: CASSQDVGAGGYGYTF.

The chain employs TRBV2 and TRBJ2-5, with D perhaps matching TRBD1 (7 bases). The CDR3 contains 16 residues. In germline, CDR1 is SNHLY, CDR2 FYNNEI. The germline V and J ends were trimmed by 4 bases and 2 bases, with 17 bases remaining between them. In DNA, the CDR3 is TGTGCCAGCAGTGGAGGGACAGCGGGCCGACAAGAGACCCAGTACTTC. Translation: CASSGGTAGRQETQYF.

This chain connects TRBV9 to TRBJ2-5; D ambiguous. The V gene's germline CDR1 is SGDLS and CDR2 YYNGEE. Deletions cut 0 bases from V and 0 bases from J, with 9 bases between. The CDR3 runs 15 residues. CDR3 sequence reads: CASSVDGYYQETQYF. CDR3 in DNA: TGTGCCAGCAGCGTAGACGGGTACTACCAAGAGACCCAGTACTTC.

The V call is TRBV7-6, the J call TRBJ2-1; TRBD2 matches at 15 bases. V was clipped by 5 bases and J by 6 bases; unmatched bases: 14. The CDR3 is 19 amino acids. Germline CDR1 and CDR2: SGHVS and FNYEAQ. CDR3 amino acids: CASSRNHPRTSGGGNEQFF. The CDR3 DNA reads as TGTGCCAGCAGCCGTAACCACCCCCGGACTAGCGGGGGGGGCAATGAGCAGTTCTTC.

The genes are TRBV24-1 and TRBJ2-1; 7 bases match TRBD1. The junction had 19 bases not matched to a gene; V was cut back by 5 bases and J by 10 bases. This CDR3 comprises 17 residues. The germline gives CDR1 KGHDR, CDR2 SFDVKD. In DNA form, the CDR3 reads TGTGCCACCAGTGGCCCCAACGCCAAGGGGGCTCGTTGGGAGCAGTTCTTC. The encoded protein is CATSGPNAKGARWEQFF.

This sequence joins TRBV30 and TRBJ1-4; the match to TRBD1 covers 7 bases. This CDR3 region has 15 residues. V lost 2 bases and J lost 5; bases outside the gene matches: 8. Germline V gene sequence: CDR1 GTSNPN, CDR2 SVGIG (reference sequence). The CDR3 is CAWSNEGQQNEKLFF. CDR3 DNA: TGTGCCTGGAGTAACGAGGGACAGCAGAATGAAAAACTGTTTTTT.

The CDR3 DNA follows: TGTGCCAGCAGTTTAGCCGGTCTAGCGGGATCCTACGAGCAGTACTTC. Translating gives CASSLAGLAGSYEQYF. This rearrangement joins TRBV28 to TRBJ2-7; 9 bases match TRBD2. The germline V gene has CDR1 MDHEN and CDR2 SYDVKM. V shed 2 bases, J shed 1 base, and the junction held 6 bases outside the gene matches. This CDR3 has 16 amino acids.